These T cell receptor beta chains were read from a single sample in a study of OX40 agonist ivuxolimab in advanced cancers. Clones were sequenced by immunoSEQ multiplex PCR, and TCRdb holds only the in-frame ones, with some missing. The table has roughly 67,000 clones, 86% seen once. The sample consisted of CD4+ or CD8+ T cells sorted from blood, taken in a trial of the OX40 agonist ivuxolimab. These receptors were collected from an adult with an advanced solid tumor such as melanoma, head and neck, liver or kidney cancer. CDR3s leave out the opening cysteine and the closing phenylalanine or tryptophan.

v_call cdr3_aa
TRBV6-5 ASSPGSSYNEQF
TRBV4-1 ASSSAGLAATDTQY
TRBV6-6 ASRTDRSLNGYT
TRBV2 ASSKRTSGGFQETQY
TRBV6-6 ASSQGQGMIPSEAF
TRBV10-1 ASSESLQGKQY
TRBV6-1 ASQRAISGNTIY
TRBV10-1 ASSEGTGAGETQY
TRBV27 ASSLRDRGAPQH
TRBV18 ASSPEYQETQY
TRBV7-2 ASSFPHVGGGYEQY
TRBV6-5 ASSDWGRPF
TRBV9 ASSGPLGYT
TRBV18 ASSPDTAGQK
TRBV7-6 ASSLVGSNNNEQF
TRBV28 ASSFGGENTEAF
TRBV6-4 ASSDRPGTRARACEQY
TRBV7-2 ASSLANQPQH
TRBV30 AWSVRGAGNTIY
TRBV4-3 ASSPFLEAEAF
TRBV5-1 ASSSEPIGQGFYEQY
TRBV6-6 ASSYSVFGNTIY
TRBV6-1 ASMKTSGGGDEQF
TRBV4-1 ASSQRTGSNTGELF
TRBV5-1 ASSTGQQTVTGELF
TRBV10-3 AIGGTAGDEKLF
TRBV28 ASSLYYLGQY
TRBV7-6 ASSRGGEPQH
TRBV6-1 ASSLENNYGYT
TRBV28 ASKPGAGISYEQY
TRBV6-1 ASAGSYEQY
TRBV27 ASIRRVWRETQY
TRBV5-6 ASSSVLRDRQAF
TRBV25-1 ASSDAARGNIQY
TRBV19 ASEGASGYT
TRBV7-2 ASLEAAGGEQY
TRBV7-9 ASSSGGLTYGYT
TRBV9 ASSVEGRSSYNEQF
TRBV6-1 ASSEMYGGYT
TRBV25-1 ASSEPVGQGDYGYT
TRBV4-3 ASSLRGGDCDSGNQPQH
TRBV5-1 ASSLEGSGELF
TRBV19 ASSIGQGGYGYT
TRBV30 AWSVKSGSYTGELF
TRBV19 ASSVTSGTSYEQY
TRBV5-8 ASSFLTGANQPQH
TRBV6-1 ASSAHGTAGNQPQH
TRBV2 ASSEPGGPETQY
TRBV19 ASSVEKGRAYEQY
TRBV10-3 AISAIESRISGVGQAF
TRBV6-4 ASSLGRSAKNIQY
TRBV5-1 ASRIGTANYGYT
TRBV11-2 ASSALVSGETQY
TRBV6-1 ASLGQGANQPQH
TRBV11-2 ASSLDGSSGANVLT
TRBV2 ASRAGTENTEAF
TRBV28 ASSPHTSGGYEQY